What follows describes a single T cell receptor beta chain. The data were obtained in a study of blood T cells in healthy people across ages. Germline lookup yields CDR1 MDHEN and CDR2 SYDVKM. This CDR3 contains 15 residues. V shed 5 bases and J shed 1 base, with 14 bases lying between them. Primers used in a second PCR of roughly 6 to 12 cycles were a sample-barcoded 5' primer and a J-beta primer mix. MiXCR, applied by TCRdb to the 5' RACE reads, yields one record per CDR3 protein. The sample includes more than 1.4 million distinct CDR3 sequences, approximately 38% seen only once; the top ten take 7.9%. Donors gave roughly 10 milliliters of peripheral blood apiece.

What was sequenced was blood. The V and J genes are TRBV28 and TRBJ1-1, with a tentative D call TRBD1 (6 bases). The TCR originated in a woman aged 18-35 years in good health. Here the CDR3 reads CASSPTGQSNTEAFF. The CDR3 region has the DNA TGTGCCAGCAGTCCAACGGGACAATCGAACACTGAAGCTTTCTTT.